This record looks at one T cell receptor beta chain sequence and its context. This sample is part of a study of blood T cell repertoires in COVID-19. Looking at the study overall: From the United States, Italy and Spain came samples of acute and convalescent COVID-19. PBMCs, B-cell-depleted T cells, or T cells were the source of the cDNA or gDNA that made up the material.

V lost 0 bases to trimming and J lost 1 base, with 12 bases between them. CDR3 size: 16 residues. Per the germline V gene, CDR1 is MNHEY and CDR2 is SVGAGI. In the authors' workflow: How many nucleated cells were present was estimated from reference gene primer amplification. Repertoires were generated with immunoSEQ multiplex PCR, while TCRdb's copy carries only in-frame clones and drops some. V and J calls and clone size are as listed in that table; D and trimming were resolved from the DNA. The sample carries 200,000 to 250,000 clones, roughly four fifths recorded once. This receptor was obtained from a woman aged 45-65 years with active or convalescent COVID-19. Sequenced material: peripheral blood. J is TRBJ2-5 and V is TRBV6-5; TRBD1 is a possible D gene (6 bases). Here the CDR3 DNA reads TGTGCCAGCAGTTACTCGACGGGACAAACCCAAGAGACCCAGTACTTC. This sequence encodes CASSYSTGQTQETQYF.